This T cell receptor beta chain emerged from a study of regulatory T cells. CD4+ cells were sorted into CD25-high CD127-low regulatory cells and CD25-low CD127-high conventional cells. Study results and caveats: Regulatory T-cell repertoire restriction differed between patients, peaking in the two most autoimmune. CD3G-deficient patients' regulatory T cells showed reduced Shannon diversity versus autologous conventional CD4+ and control regulatory cells.

Points on this clone: Its antigen is still unknown.

Primers: 52 TRBV forward and 13 TRBJ reverse. Repertoires were generated with immunoSEQ multiplex PCR, while TCRdb's copy carries only in-frame clones and drops some. The profile shows 1,100 or so clones, about 87% of them singletons. V was cut by 3 bases and J by 6 bases, with 9 bases left in between. The CDR3 is 13 residues long. CDR1 MDHEN and CDR2 SYDVKM come from the germline V gene. The chain couples TRBV28 to TRBJ1-5, with no clear D. This receptor was obtained from a person aged 30-39 years with CD3G deficiency. Sequenced sample: CD4+ Tregs sorted from blood. In DNA, the CDR3 is TGTGCCAGCAGTTTCCCCTCGGGTCAGCCCCAGCATTTT. Protein product: CASSFPSGQPQHF.